This paragraph reports one TCR beta chain. This clonotype was seen at least ten times. It lacks a known antigen. No much larger clone exists at a distance of one base, and base qualities are not known. Genomic DNA was used as template for profiling of TCR beta VDJ combinations and CDR3 sequences. An Illumina HiSeq 2000 was used for TCR repertoire sequencing. The original pipeline was this. TRBV/TRBJ rearrangement plots, CDR3 size and DJ length profiles, and Simpson's diversity index were used to evaluate the repertoires. Whichever DNA sequence was most abundant in the deep sequencing data was defined as the immunodominant clone. CDR3 amino acid sequences were checked for sharing across subjects and were also compared against the VDJdb database and published repertoires. TCRdb took the public reads, trimmed them with fastp at Q25, ran MiXCR for clone calling and kept in-frame beta chains. A single entry per CDR3 protein holds the most common genes and DNA from its merged rows. These V and J calls are TCRdb output, not the study's own analysis. The sample table shows around 160,000 distinct CDR3 sequences, and around half are seen once. Clones ranked in the top ten supply roughly 2.8% of the sample.

Expansion of CD8+CD57+ cells had been shown by flow cytometry in the patients chosen for sequencing. All patients had severe acquired aplastic anemia diagnosed by International Study of Aplastic Anemia and Agranulocytosis and Camitta criteria. No patient had received any therapy when blood was sampled. The study deep-sequenced TCR repertoires of sorted CD4+ and CD8+ blood T cells from severe aplastic anemia patients and healthy subjects. Patients were enrolled under clinicaltrials.gov protocols 00001620, 01623167, 00001397, 00071045, 00081523 and 00961064 in the USA. Ficoll-Paque density gradient centrifugation was used to isolate peripheral blood mononuclear cells. Before DNA extraction, CD4+ and CD8+ T cells were sorted with FACS or magnetic beads. V lost 5 bases and J lost 4 bases; the stretch between them is 17 bases long. The CDR1 and CDR2 encoded by the germline V gene (reference sequence) are DFQATT and SNEGSKA. The CDR3 runs 14 residues from the cysteine to the phenylalanine. Just the 42-base CDR3 DNA is kept, in frame starting at base 1.

The data belong to a study of CD8+CD57+ T cells in acquired aplastic anemia (dated by TCRdb to between 2018 and 2020). A note on the overall study: Extracted DNA from sorted CD4+ and CD8+ cells averaged around 3.5 ug, ranging from roughly 0.17 to 27.4 ug. A CD8+CD57+ expansion meant a frequency higher than the mean frequency seen in healthy subjects. Overall results and qualifications from the work: Between patients and healthy controls, no significant difference in CD8+ Simpson's diversity was found (P=0.060). Roughly 29 CD8+ CDR3 sequences were found to be shared between patients and controls, but these sequences appeared to be highly expressed in patients and within the immunodominant clones of the patients.

This TCR came from a human donor with aplastic anemia. The chain couples TRBV20-1 to TRBJ1-2; perhaps TRBD1 is the D gene, with 5 bases matching. The sample consisted of sorted CD4+, CD8+, or CD8+CD57+ T cells (not recorded which) from PBMCs. The nucleotide sequence reads as follows: TGCAGTGCTCGAGCACCGGGACGGAGCTATGGCTACACCTTC. Its protein is CSARAPGRSYGYTF.